This T cell receptor (beta chain) comes out of a study of cytomegalovirus exposure and HLA in healthy donors. The V end was cut by 5 bases, the J end by 7 bases, with 9 bases between. Germline V gene lookup returns CDR1 SNHLY and CDR2 FYNNEI. The CDR3 sequence is 11 residues long. Generated by immunoSEQ multiplex PCR, the TCRdb table keeps only in-frame clones and is missing some. The sample shows approximately 71,000 clones, roughly nine tenths of them seen only once. Separate from the approximately 700-subject first cohort was the 120-subject validation cohort, to which the donors belonged. The TCR was taken from a man younger than 35 in good health and CMV-seronegative. This rearrangement joins TRBV2 to TRBJ2-7; D uncertain. Sequencing was performed on PBMCs. CDR3 residues: CASSPGREQYF. CDR3 DNA sequence: TGTGCCAGCAGTCCGGGTAGGGAGCAGTACTTC.